Each of the 28 T cell receptor beta chains below was sequenced from the same sample in a study of OX40 agonist ivuxolimab in advanced cancers. Assay: immunoSEQ multiplex PCR; the TCRdb copy retains only in-frame clones and omits some. Of tens of thousands of clones listed, approximately 81% are singletons. This specimen consisted of CD4+ or CD8+ T cells sorted from blood, obtained in a trial of the OX40 agonist ivuxolimab. These receptors all stem from an adult with an advanced solid tumor such as melanoma, head and neck, liver or kidney cancer.

This sequence joins TRBV7-9 and TRBJ2-1; TRBD1 is a possible D gene (5 bases). CDR3 length equals 12 residues. Germline CDR1 and CDR2: SEHNR and FQNEAQ (reference sequence). V lost 4 bases to trimming and J lost 9 bases, with 10 bases between them. The CDR3 spells CASSWGDSEQFF. CDR3 sequence (DNA): TGTGCCAGCAGCTGGGGCGATAGTGAGCAGTTCTTC.

This sequence joins TRBV7-9 and TRBJ2-7, with D perhaps matching TRBD2 (5 bases). The CDR3 has 15 residues. Germline CDR1 and CDR2: SEHNR and FQNEAQ (reference sequence). V lost 5 bases and J 5 bases, leaving 19 bases between the germline ends. In DNA form, the CDR3 reads TGTGCCAGCAGCCCCGGGGTCCCACACTTTAACGAGCAGTACTTC. The encoded protein is CASSPGVPHFNEQYF.

The chain has TRBV10-3 and TRBJ2-2; 16 nucleotides match TRBD2. The CDR3 loop spans 16 amino acids. The germline gives CDR1 ENHRY, CDR2 SYGVKD. Trimming took 6 bases from V and 4 from J; bases not matched to a gene: 2. DNA of the CDR3: TGTGCCATCAGGGGACTAGCGGGAGGGAGCACCGGGGAGCTGTTTTTT. Translation gives CAIRGLAGGSTGELFF.

The chain has TRBV9 and TRBJ1-1, with D possibly TRBD1 on 6 matching bases. Germline CDR1 and CDR2: SGDLS and YYNGEE. The CDR3 runs 13 residues. V lost 4 bases and J lost 6, with 13 bases in between. The CDR3 is CASSPRTVAEAFF. CDR3 sequence (DNA): TGTGCCAGCAGCCCACGGACAGTCGCTGAAGCTTTCTTT.

This chain connects TRBV4-3 to TRBJ2-7, with D tentatively TRBD2 (6 bases). The length of the CDR3 is 16 residues. Trimming pared 1 base from V and 4 bases from J, leaving 17 bases between. Germline CDR1 LGHNA, CDR2 YSLEER. The CDR3, as DNA: TGCGCCAGCAGCCAAGGGGTGGGCGGTCGGGAGTACGAGCAGTACTTC. Its translation: CASSQGVGGREYEQYF.

Only a few counts were recorded for this clone. The V gene is TRBV10-3, the J gene TRBJ2-5, with TRBD1 as a possible D gene (5 bases). Between the trimmed V and J ends, which lost 8 bases and 5 bases, there was a span of 12 bases. Germline V lookup: CDR1 ENHRY, CDR2 SYGVKD. This CDR3 has 12 amino acids. CDR3 loop: CAIYDSGETQYF. The CDR3 region has the DNA TGTGCCATCTACGACAGTGGGGAGACCCAGTACTTC.

This chain uses TRBV9 with TRBJ1-2; D call uncertain. Germline assignment: CDR1 SGDLS and CDR2 YYNGEE. The V end lost 3 bases, the J end lost 3 bases, and 12 bases lay between the germline ends. The CDR3 runs to 14 residues. The DNA for the CDR3 is TGTGCCAGCAGCGCGGGCCTGATCGACTATGGCTACACCTTC. Its translation: CASSAGLIDYGYTF.

The chain couples TRBV6-5 to TRBJ1-1, with TRBD1 as a possible D gene (6 bases). The ends were cut back, 4 bases at V and 5 bases at J, with 17 bases in the middle. The CDR3 sequence is 15 residues long. Germline V gene sequence: CDR1 MNHEY, CDR2 SVGAGI. CDR3 region: CASSSPRRGFTEAFF. As DNA, the CDR3 is TGTGCCAGCAGTTCCCCCCGGAGGGGGTTTACTGAAGCTTTCTTT.

The V and J genes are TRBV25-1 and TRBJ2-2; D remains ambiguous. This CDR3 has 14 amino acids. The V gene lost 0 bases and the J gene lost 5 bases, with 7 bases spanning the gap. From germline, CDR1 is MGHDK and CDR2 SYGVNS. CDR3 protein: CASSEYILTGELFF. The CDR3 DNA follows: TGTGCCAGCAGTGAATATATTCTGACCGGGGAGCTGTTTTTT. The full variable domain, in which reference TRBV25-1 and TRBJ2-2 provide the parts outside the CDR3, is EADIYQTPRYLVIGTGKKITLECSQTMGHDKMYWYQQDPGMELHLIHYSYGVNSTEKGDLSSESTVSRIRTEHFPLTLESARPSHTSQYLCASSEYILTGELFFGEGSRLTVL.

The chain couples TRBV13 to TRBJ2-1; D is perhaps TRBD1 (5 bases). The CDR3 totals 16 residues. Trimming cost V 5 bases and J 0 bases, with 14 bases left between them. Germline V gene sequence: CDR1 PRHDT, CDR2 FYEKMQ (reference sequence). CDR3 bases: TGTGCCAGCAGCATTACAGGACGGAGCTCCTACAATGAGCAGTTCTTC. Its protein is CASSITGRSSYNEQFF.

The gene calls are TRBV7-2 and TRBJ2-5, with D uncertain. Germline lookup yields CDR1 SGHTA and CDR2 FQGNSA. The V end lost 6 bases, the J end lost 5 bases, and 10 bases lay between the germline ends. This CDR3 spans 12 amino acids. This chain's CDR3 is CASSSGRETQYF. CDR3 nucleotides: TGTGCCAGCAGTTCCGGGCGGGAGACCCAGTACTTC.

This chain links TRBV27 with TRBJ2-5; 7 bases are shared with TRBD2. The better agreement between TRBJ2-7 and the DNA end casts doubt on the J call. Germline V gene data show CDR1 as MNHEY and CDR2 as SMNVEV (reference sequence). This CDR3 spans 15 amino acids. CDR3 amino acids: CASSSLAVGSYEQYF. CDR3 DNA: TGTGCCAGCAGTTCCCTAGCGGTGGGATCCTACGAGCAGTACTTC.

The chain is built from TRBV28 and TRBJ1-5; 8 positions match TRBD1. Per germline, CDR1 MDHEN and CDR2 SYDVKM. After removal of 8 bases from V and 0 bases from J, the junction contained 6 bases not matched to a gene. The CDR3 has 15 residues. The CDR3 DNA reads TGTGCCAGCCGTGGACAGGGTAATAGCAATCAGCCCCAGCATTTT. As protein: CASRGQGNSNQPQHF.

Only one count was recorded for this clone. This sequence joins TRBV11-3 and TRBJ1-3; tentative D call: TRBD1 (6 bases). The CDR3 loop spans 13 amino acids. From germline, CDR1 is SGHNT and CDR2 YENEEA. V was pared by 5 bases and J by 9 bases, with 14 bases between. CDR3 loop: CASSPPPRGTIYF. Written as DNA, the CDR3 is TGTGCCAGCAGCCCTCCCCCCAGGGGCACCATATATTTT.

V is TRBV4-3 and J is TRBJ2-1, with 7 bases that match TRBD1. The V gene end was trimmed by 1 base and the J gene end by 8 bases; junction bases not matched to a gene: 11. The germline gives CDR1 LGHNA, CDR2 YSLEER. The CDR3 runs to 16 residues. CDR3 amino acids: CASSQGQEGASHEQFF. Here the CDR3 DNA reads TGCGCCAGCAGCCAAGGTCAAGAGGGGGCGTCCCATGAGCAGTTCTTC.

This clone was observed a handful of times. The chain recombines TRBV10-3 with TRBJ1-1; maybe TRBD1 (5 bases). CDR3 length: 13 residues. V shed 7 bases and J shed 0 bases, with 9 bases lying between them. Germline CDR1 is ENHRY and CDR2 is SYGVKD. CDR3: CAIKGKVNTEAFF. As DNA, the CDR3 is TGTGCCATCAAGGGGAAAGTGAACACTGAAGCTTTCTTT.

The genes are TRBV28 and TRBJ1-2; 9 bases line up with TRBD1. The V gene's germline CDR1 is MDHEN and CDR2 SYDVKM. The J segment lost 6 bases and the V segment lost 5 bases, leaving 13 bases of the junction unmatched. The CDR3 sequence is 16 residues long. The CDR3 nucleotides read TGTGCCAGCAGTGTTACCGGGACAGGGAGAGTGGATGGCTACACCTTC. This sequence encodes CASSVTGTGRVDGYTF.

The chain links TRBV2 to TRBJ1-2, with D possibly TRBD1 on 5 matching bases. Per the germline V gene, CDR1 is SNHLY and CDR2 is FYNNEI. CDR3 length equals 15 residues. Trimming took off 4 bases at V and 5 bases at J, with 17 bases between the two ends. The CDR3 nucleotides read TGTGCCAGCAGTGGGCCGCTGGGGGTGGGTTATGGCTACACCTTC. This gives the protein CASSGPLGVGYGYTF.

This chain connects TRBV30 to TRBJ1-3; maybe TRBD1 (5 bases). Germline V CDR1 and CDR2: GTSNPN, SVGIG (reference sequence). This CDR3 comprises 14 residues. The V gene lost 4 bases and the J gene lost 4 bases, with 14 bases spanning the gap. CDR3 in amino acids: CAWNGGTGGNTIYF. The CDR3 nucleotides read TGTGCCTGGAACGGCGGGACTGGAGGAAACACCATATATTTT.

The J gene is TRBJ2-3, the V gene TRBV7-9, with D possibly being TRBD2 (6 bases). This CDR3 has 14 amino acids. Trimming left V 5 bases short and J 2 bases short, with 11 bases between. CDR1 SEHNR and CDR2 FQNEAQ come from the germline V gene (reference sequence). The CDR3, as DNA: TGTGCCAGCAGCACGGGACTTCCCACAGATACGCAGTATTTT. It encodes CASSTGLPTDTQYF.

V is TRBV30 and J is TRBJ1-1; D not certain. V was clipped by 4 bases and J by 0 bases, with 12 bases between them. Per the germline V gene, CDR1 is GTSNPN and CDR2 is SVGIG (reference sequence). CDR3 size: 14 residues. CDR3: CAWNGRTMNTEAFF. The DNA for the CDR3 is TGTGCCTGGAATGGCAGGACTATGAACACTGAAGCTTTCTTT. The whole variable domain, remainder taken from reference TRBV30 and TRBJ1-1, is SQTIHQWPATLVQPVGSPLSLECTVEGTSNPNLYWYRQAAGRGLQLLFYSVGIGQISSEVPQNLSASRPQDRQFILSSKKLLLSDSGFYLCAWNGRTMNTEAFFGQGTRLTVV.

The genes are TRBV7-2 and TRBJ2-1, with TRBD1 as a possible D gene (6 bases). Deletions cut 5 bases from V and 5 bases from J, with 16 bases between. The CDR3 totals 15 residues. Germline CDR1 is SGHTA and CDR2 is FQGNSA. The CDR3 loop is CASSTGPQGNNEQFF. DNA of the CDR3: TGTGCCAGCAGCACCGGGCCACAGGGAAACAATGAGCAGTTCTTC.

Of note for this clone: The junction and the germline gene differ at one end; a read error may be behind it. The rearrangement joins TRBV29-1 to TRBJ1-5; TRBD1 might be the D (6 bases). The CDR3 loop spans 13 amino acids. Germline V CDR1 and CDR2: SQVTM, ANQGSEA. The CDR3 DNA sequence: TGCAGCGTTGCGGGCGGGGGCAATCAGCTCCAGCATTTT. As protein: CSVAGGGNQLQHF. The full variable domain, its missing parts supplied by reference TRBV29-1 and TRBJ1-5, is SAVISQKPSRDICQRGTSLTIQCQVDSQVTMMFWYRQQPGQSLTLIATANQGSEATYESGFVIDKFPISRPNLTFSTLTVSNMSPEDSSIYLCSVAGGGNQLQHFGDGTRLSIL.

The rearrangement joins TRBV27 to TRBJ1-5; the match to TRBD1 covers 10 bases. Germline V gene data show CDR1 as MNHEY and CDR2 as SMNVEV (reference sequence). The CDR3 consists of 16 residues. Unmatched junction bases numbered 7, after V lost 5 bases and J lost 3 bases. The CDR3 loop is CASSPADRGHNQPQHF. CDR3 bases: TGTGCCAGCAGTCCAGCCGACAGGGGGCACAATCAGCCCCAGCATTTT.

The chain is built from TRBV19 and TRBJ1-4, with D hard to call. Germline values: CDR1 LNHDA, CDR2 SQIVND (reference sequence). The CDR3 totals 14 residues. Trimming stripped 1 base from V and 4 bases from J, with 7 bases between. The CDR3 spells CASSIAQFNEKLFF. CDR3 sequence (DNA): TGTGCCAGTAGTATAGCACAGTTTAATGAAAAACTGTTTTTT. Drawing the rest from reference TRBV19 and TRBJ1-4, the complete variable domain is DGGITQSPKYLFRKEGQNVTLSCEQNLNHDAMYWYRQDPGQGLRLIYYSQIVNDFQKGDIAEGYSVSREKKESFPLTVTSAQKNPTAFYLCASSIAQFNEKLFFGSGTQLSVL.

This chain connects TRBV2 to TRBJ2-1; tentative D call: TRBD2 (5 bases). CDR3 length: 10 residues. From germline, CDR1 is SNHLY and CDR2 FYNNEI. The V and J ends lost 6 bases and 12 bases respectively, with 9 bases between them. In nucleotides, the CDR3 is TGTGCCAGCAGGTTGAGGGTGCAGTTCTTC. Encoded protein: CASRLRVQFF.

The rearrangement joins TRBV28 to TRBJ2-1; weak D call: TRBD2 (5 bases). The CDR3 loop spans 15 amino acids. V lost 6 bases, J lost 5 bases, and 17 bases lay in between. Germline V CDR1 and CDR2: MDHEN, SYDVKM. The CDR3 sequence is CASSPTNRANNEQFF. In nucleotides, the CDR3 is TGTGCCAGCAGCCCGACTAATAGGGCCAACAATGAGCAGTTCTTC. The entire variable domain, with the rest obtained from reference TRBV28 and TRBJ2-1, is as follows: DVKVTQSSRYLVKRTGEKVFLECVQDMDHENMFWYRQDPGLGLRLIYFSYDVKMKEKGDIPEGYSVSREKKERFSLILESASTNQTSMYLCASSPTNRANNEQFFGPGTRLTVL.

This rearrangement joins TRBV7-2 to TRBJ2-5, with D possibly matching TRBD2 (5 bases). The germline V gene encodes CDR1 SGHTA and CDR2 FQGNSA. This CDR3 has 14 amino acids. The germline V and J ends were trimmed by 5 bases and 1 base, with 11 bases remaining between them. The CDR3: CASSPGISQETQYF. The CDR3 region has the DNA TGTGCCAGCAGCCCCGGGATAAGCCAAGAGACCCAGTACTTC. The whole variable domain, filled in from reference TRBV7-2 and TRBJ2-5, reads GAGVSQSPSNKVTEKGKDVELRCDPISGHTALYWYRQSLGQGLEFLIYFQGNSAPDKSGLPSDRFSAERTGGSVSTLTIQRTQQEDSAVYLCASSPGISQETQYFGPGTRLLVL.